This entry lists 25 T cell receptor beta chains sequenced from one sample in a study of blood T cells in healthy people across ages. Primed by a sample-barcoded 5' primer and a J-beta primer mix, a second PCR proceeded for roughly 6 to 12 cycles. TCRdb redid the calling of the 5' RACE reads with MiXCR, one entry per CDR3 protein. The top ten clones hold 7.7% of a sample with 1.5 million to 2 million distinct CDR3 sequences, over 25% of them seen once. The sequencing sample was made of blood. The receptors shown here come from a woman under 40 in good health.

The chain couples TRBV15 to TRBJ2-3; 8 bases match TRBD2. The CDR3 totals 15 residues. In germline, CDR1 is LNHNV, CDR2 YYDKDF (reference sequence). V shed 3 bases and J 5 bases; nucleotides not matched to a gene: 7. The CDR3, as DNA: TGTGCCACCAGCAGGGAGGGCGGGAGGAGAGATACGCAGTATTTT. Amino acids: CATSREGGRRDTQYF.

This clonotype has more than one count but fewer than ten. J is TRBJ2-3 and V is TRBV7-2; D is unclear. The CDR3 loop spans 13 amino acids. Germline V gene data show CDR1 as SGHTA and CDR2 as FQGNSA. The germline V and J ends were trimmed by 4 bases and 5 bases, with 10 bases remaining between them. CDR3 DNA: TGTGCCAGCAGCTCCTCAAATGGAGATACGCAGTATTTT. Protein sequence: CASSSSNGDTQYF.

This clonotype was seen a few times. The chain carries TRBV11-2 and TRBJ2-3; no reliable D call. V was pared by 2 bases and J by 0 bases, with 9 bases between. The CDR3 covers 15 residues. Germline CDR1 SGHAT, CDR2 FQNNGV. The CDR3 is CASSLPRTSTDTQYF. The CDR3 DNA reads TGTGCCAGCAGCTTACCCCGAACTAGCACAGATACGCAGTATTTT.

This clonotype has ten or more counts. This rearrangement joins TRBV6-5 to TRBJ2-7; maybe TRBD2 (6 bases). The CDR3 consists of 13 residues. Trimming pared 6 bases from V and 3 bases from J, leaving 12 bases between. The germline CDR1 and CDR2 sequences are MNHEY and SVGAGI. The CDR3 sequence is CASSRDLYYEQYF. CDR3 nucleotide sequence: TGTGCCAGCAGCCGGGACTTATACTACGAGCAGTACTTC.

The chain is built from TRBV5-1 and TRBJ1-1; no definite D call. V dropped 2 bases and J dropped 7 bases, with 6 bases sitting between them. Germline CDR1 SGHRS, CDR2 YFSETQ. The CDR3 sequence is 11 residues long. The CDR3 nucleotides read TGCGCCAGCAGCTTTGGATATGAAGCTTTCTTT. This encodes CASSFGYEAFF.

The chain couples TRBV28 to TRBJ1-4; D is unclear. The length of the CDR3 is 12 residues. Trimming removed 6 bases at V and 12 bases at J, with 14 bases between. CDR1 and CDR2 from the germline V gene are MDHEN and SYDVKM. In nucleotides, the CDR3 is TGTGCCAGCAGGCAGGCCCCTAGGGAACTGTTTTTT. Residues: CASRQAPRELFF.

The V call is TRBV28, the J call TRBJ2-7, with D uncertain. The CDR3 is 14 residues long. Germline loops: CDR1 MDHEN, CDR2 SYDVKM. Trimming removed 0 bases at V and 4 bases at J, with 10 bases between. The CDR3 here is CASSLWQINYEQYF. CDR3 sequence (DNA): TGTGCCAGCAGTTTATGGCAGATAAATTACGAGCAGTACTTC. Full variable domain (rest looked up from reference TRBV28 and TRBJ2-7): DVKVTQSSRYLVKRTGEKVFLECVQDMDHENMFWYRQDPGLGLRLIYFSYDVKMKEKGDIPEGYSVSREKKERFSLILESASTNQTSMYLCASSLWQINYEQYFGPGTRLTVT.

This clonotype was counted ten times or more. V is TRBV7-3 and J is TRBJ2-7, with D perhaps TRBD2 (5 bases). Trimming took 5 bases from V and 4 from J, leaving 15 bases between them. This CDR3 is 14 amino acids long. Germline V gene sequence: CDR1 SGHTA, CDR2 FQGTGA. The chain's CDR3 is CASSLNGPGYEQYF. In DNA form, the CDR3 reads TGTGCCAGCAGCCTTAATGGTCCGGGATACGAGCAGTACTTC.

This clonotype has ten or more counts. This chain links TRBV29-1 with TRBJ1-5; no clear D. Germline CDR1 is SQVTM and CDR2 is ANQGSEA. This CDR3 spans 16 amino acids. Trimming removed 2 bases at V and 7 bases at J, with 21 bases between. CDR3 residues: CSVETRQSAGSQPQHF. The CDR3 nucleotides read TGCAGCGTTGAAACCCGTCAATCGGCGGGGAGCCAGCCCCAGCATTTT.

As to this clonotype: This may be a read error: a much more frequent sequence differs by one nucleotide. The genes are TRBV7-2 and TRBJ2-1; 15 bases line up with TRBD2. From germline, CDR1 is SGHTA and CDR2 FQGNSA. This CDR3 region has 14 residues. V lost 6 bases to trimming and J lost 12 bases; unmatched junction nucleotides: 6. The CDR3 loop is CASRQGLAGGGQFF. As DNA, the CDR3 is TGTGCCAGCAGACAGGGACTAGCGGGAGGAGGGCAGTTCTTC.

V is TRBV7-9 and J is TRBJ2-5; 9 bases match TRBD2. The V and J ends lost 0 bases and 11 bases, in that order; junction bases with no gene match: 16. Germline CDR1 reads SEHNR; CDR2 reads FQNEAQ (reference sequence). This CDR3 region has 17 residues. The CDR3 here is CASSLALAGAKVNEQYF. The CDR3 coding sequence is TGTGCCAGCAGCTTAGCACTAGCGGGCGCGAAGGTCAATGAGCAGTACTTC.

This clonotype was counted a few times. The V and J genes are TRBV29-1 and TRBJ1-1; D is unclear. Deletions cut 4 bases from V and 8 bases from J, with 14 bases between. The germline gives CDR1 SQVTM, CDR2 ANQGSEA. CDR3 length: 12 residues. This chain's CDR3 is CSVVRSLGEAFF. Here the CDR3 DNA reads TGCAGCGTTGTGAGGAGCCTCGGAGAAGCTTTCTTT.

As to this clonotype: One junction end disagrees with the germline gene, perhaps due to a read error. This sequence joins TRBV5-1 and TRBJ2-3; TRBD1 matches at 8 bases. The CDR3 totals 16 residues. CDR1 and CDR2 (germline): SGHRS, YFSETQ. CDR3 in DNA: TGCGCCAGCAGCTTTTACGGACAGGGAAGACTGGATACGCGGTATTTT. Translating it yields CASSFYGQGRLDTRYF.

This clonotype has only a few counts. The chain joins TRBV12-3 or TRBV12-4 to TRBJ2-5; possibly TRBD2 for D (6 bases). This CDR3 spans 17 amino acids. The V gene lost 6 bases and the J gene lost 4 bases, with 24 bases spanning the gap. CDR3 nucleotides: TGTGCCAGCAGCCCTGGACCGGGGGAGGTTTCTAGAGAGACCCAGTACTTC. Residues: CASSPGPGEVSRETQYF.

This clonotype was counted between two and nine times. A junction end diverges from the germline sequence, so it may reflect a read error. The chain uses TRBV7-9 and TRBJ1-2; D not certain. Germline-derived CDR1 and CDR2 are SEHNR and FQNEAQ (reference sequence). This CDR3 comprises 12 residues. The CDR3 DNA is TGTGCCAGCAGCTTAGCGTTGGGTGGCCACACCTTC. Translated, it gives CASSLALGGHTF.

The chain carries TRBV14 and TRBJ1-6; D is ambiguous. The CDR3 is made up of 17 amino acids. Germline V gene sequence: CDR1 SGHDN, CDR2 FVKESK. Trimming took 1 base from V and 0 from J, leaving 10 bases between them. CDR3 DNA sequence: TGTGCCAGCAGCCAAGGGGAGGCGGACTCCTATAATTCACCCCTCCACTTT. Translation gives CASSQGEADSYNSPLHF.

This clonotype has just a few counts. This chain uses TRBV20-1 with TRBJ1-1, with D perhaps TRBD1 (5 bases). The CDR3 sequence is 14 residues long. From germline, CDR1 is DFQATT and CDR2 SNEGSKA (reference sequence). V lost 4 bases and J 2 bases, leaving 14 bases between the germline ends. The CDR3 is CSANPWGGNTEAFF. In DNA, the CDR3 is TGCAGTGCTAATCCTTGGGGGGGTAACACTGAAGCTTTCTTT.

The sample holds a few counts of this clonotype. This rearrangement joins TRBV3-1 to TRBJ2-7; D not certain. CDR1 and CDR2 from the germline V gene are LGHDT and YNNKEL (reference sequence). The CDR3 sequence is 14 residues long. V gave up 4 bases and J gave up 7 bases, with 17 bases separating them. CDR3 loop: CASSLRPSLTEQYF. The DNA of the CDR3 is TGTGCCAGCAGCCTACGACCCAGTTTGACGGAGCAGTACTTC.

This chain uses TRBV2 with TRBJ1-6; no clear D gene. V lost 7 bases and J 12 bases, leaving 16 bases between the germline ends. Germline values: CDR1 SNHLY, CDR2 FYNNEI. The CDR3 covers 13 residues. The CDR3 loop is CASIREGGLPLHF. CDR3 sequence (DNA): TGTGCCAGCATTCGTGAGGGTGGTTTACCCCTCCACTTT.

This clonotype was seen only a few times. The chain links TRBV2 to TRBJ2-7; TRBD2 matches 12 bases. The CDR3 extends over 19 amino acids. From germline, CDR1 is SNHLY and CDR2 FYNNEI. Trimming removed 5 bases from V and 0 bases from J; junction bases left unmatched: 14. The CDR3 DNA follows: TGTGCCAGCAGTACGCCGTCCGGGACTAGCGGGCAGCCCTCCTACGAGCAGTACTTC. This gives the protein CASSTPSGTSGQPSYEQYF.

The chain is built from TRBV6-1 and TRBJ1-2; 10 nucleotides agree with TRBD1. V was pared by 6 bases and J by 4 bases, with 14 bases of the junction left unmatched. The CDR3 length is 17 residues. Germline-derived CDR1 and CDR2 are MNHNS and SASEGT. As DNA, the CDR3 is TGTGCCAGCAGCCCACTCTCGGGACAGGGGACCTTCTATGGCTACACCTTC. Protein: CASSPLSGQGTFYGYTF.

A note on this clonotype: One junction end does not reproduce the germline sequence, and a read error may be involved. This sequence joins TRBV20-1 and TRBJ1-2; tentative D call: TRBD1 (6 bases). CDR3 size: 14 residues. Germline CDR1 DFQATT, CDR2 SNEGSKA (reference sequence). CDR3 nucleotides: TGCAGTGCAAGAGAGCCAGGGGCCAGCTATGGCTACACCTTC. This translates into CSAREPGASYGYTF.

J is TRBJ2-1 and V is TRBV11-3; 7 nucleotides align to TRBD2. Germline V CDR1 and CDR2: SGHNT, YENEEA. Trimming took 5 bases from V and 6 from J; bases not matched to a gene: 10. The CDR3 length is 15 residues. The DNA for the CDR3 is TGTGCCAGCAGCAAAAGGAGCGGGGACCCCAATGAGCAGTTCTTC. Translation gives CASSKRSGDPNEQFF.

The CDR3 reads CASSALVNEQYF. CDR3 bases: TGTGCCAGCAGCGCACTAGTGAATGAGCAGTACTTC. The chain is built from TRBV9 and TRBJ2-4, with a weak D call TRBD2 (5 bases). Trimming cost V 3 bases and J 13 bases, with 14 bases left between them. This CDR3 is 12 amino acids long. Germline assignment: CDR1 SGDLS and CDR2 YYNGEE. The variable domain in full, completed from reference TRBV9 and TRBJ2-4, reads DSGVTQTPKHLITATGQRVTLRCSPRSGDLSVYWYQQSLDQGLQFLIQYYNGEERAKGNILERFSAQQFPDLHSELNLSSLELGDSALYFCASSALVNEQYFGAGTRLSVL.

The gene calls are TRBV9 and TRBJ2-1, with D hard to call. This CDR3 contains 15 residues. V gave up 0 bases and J gave up 0 bases, with 7 bases separating them. Per the germline V gene, CDR1 is SGDLS and CDR2 is YYNGEE. The CDR3 region is CASSVEQSSYNEQFF. CDR3 DNA: TGTGCCAGCAGCGTAGAACAGAGCTCCTACAATGAGCAGTTCTTC. Full variable domain (missing parts from reference TRBV9 and TRBJ2-1): DSGVTQTPKHLITATGQRVTLRCSPRSGDLSVYWYQQSLDQGLQFLIQYYNGEERAKGNILERFSAQQFPDLHSELNLSSLELGDSALYFCASSVEQSSYNEQFFGPGTRLTVL.